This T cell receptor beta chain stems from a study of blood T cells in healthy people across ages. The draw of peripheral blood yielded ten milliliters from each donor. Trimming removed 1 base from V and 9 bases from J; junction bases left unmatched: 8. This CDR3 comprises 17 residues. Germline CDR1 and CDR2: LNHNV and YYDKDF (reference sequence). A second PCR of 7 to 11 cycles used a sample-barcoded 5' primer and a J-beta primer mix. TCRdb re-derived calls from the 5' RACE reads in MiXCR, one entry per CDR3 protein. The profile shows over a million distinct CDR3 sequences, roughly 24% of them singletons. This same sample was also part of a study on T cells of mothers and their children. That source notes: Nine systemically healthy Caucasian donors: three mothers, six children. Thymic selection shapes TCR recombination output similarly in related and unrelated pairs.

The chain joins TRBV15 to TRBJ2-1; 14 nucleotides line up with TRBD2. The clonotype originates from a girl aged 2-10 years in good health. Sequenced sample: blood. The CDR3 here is CATSRGRGLAGDLEQFF. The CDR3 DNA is TGTGCCACCAGCAGAGGGAGGGGACTAGCGGGAGATCTTGAGCAGTTCTTC.